This is a list of T cell receptor beta chains from one sample in a study of shared clonotypes between healthy human individuals. The method was immunoSEQ multiplex PCR; TCRdb's version includes in-frame clones alone and lacks a portion of them. The sample has about 1 million clones, around 74% seen once; the top ten hold roughly 1.4%. Sample: memory CD4+ T cells sorted from blood. These receptors were collected from a young man in good health. Each CDR3 is given with its conserved first and last residue. The D gene is left open where the match is weak. The size entry is marked missing in some rows and otherwise reads once, few, many or a size class.

v_gene,abundance,d_gene,j_gene,CDR3aa,CDR3nt
TRBV28,-,-,TRBJ1-5,CASSPGGGNQPQHF,TGTGCCAGCAGTCCCGGTGGCGGCAATCAGCCCCAGCATTTT
TRBV19,-,-,TRBJ1-1,CASSIGVENTEAFF,TGTGCCAGTAGTATAGGGGTAGAGAACACTGAAGCTTTCTTT
TRBV18,-,TRBD2,TRBJ2-3,CASSSGLAGVADTQYF,TGTGCCAGCTCATCGGGACTAGCGGGAGTAGCAGATACGCAGTATTTT
TRBV28,once,-,TRBJ1-2,CASSLRAHYGYTF,TGTGCCAGCAGTTTAAGGGCCCACTATGGCTACACCTTC
TRBV7-9,-,TRBD2,TRBJ2-1,CASSRTGTSSNEQFF,TGTGCCAGCAGCCGAACCGGGACTAGTTCCAATGAGCAGTTCTTC
TRBV15,-,-,TRBJ1-6,CATSLSGDSPLHF,TGTGCCACCAGCCTGAGCGGGGATTCACCCCTCCACTTT
TRBV10-3,-,-,TRBJ1-3,CAIATGSVDGNTIYF,TGTGCCATTGCTACAGGGAGCGTTGACGGAAACACCATATATTTT
TRBV14,-,TRBD2,TRBJ2-1,CASSQILAGVGDEQFF,TGTGCCAGCAGCCAAATACTCGCGGGAGTTGGAGATGAGCAGTTCTTC
TRBV9,once,-,TRBJ1-2,CASSVGGIGTGYTF,TGTGCCAGCAGCGTGGGGGGAATAGGGACTGGCTACACCTTC
TRBV28,-,-,TRBJ1-5,CASSRDNYSNQPQHF,TGTGCCAGCAGCCGGGACAACTATAGCAATCAGCCCCAGCATTTT
TRBV2,few,-,TRBJ2-7,CASGRDTAYEQYF,TGTGCCAGCGGCCGGGACACGGCCTACGAGCAGTACTTC
TRBV2,-,-,TRBJ1-5,CASRADRSNQPQHF,TGTGCCAGCAGGGCAGATAGGAGCAATCAGCCCCAGCATTTT
TRBV5-8,-,TRBD2,TRBJ2-5,CASSLLAGDVETQYF,TGTGCCAGCAGCTTGTTAGCGGGAGATGTCGAGACCCAGTACTTC
TRBV11-2,-,-,TRBJ2-7,CASSTYSYEQYF,TGTGCCAGCAGCACGTACTCCTACGAGCAGTACTTC
TRBV6-5,-,-,TRBJ2-7,CASRQTWGAPVEQYF,TGTGCCAGCAGGCAGACGTGGGGGGCGCCTGTCGAGCAGTACTTC
TRBV29-1,-,-,TRBJ2-1,CSVERDLRREQFF,TGCAGCGTTGAGCGGGACCTACGACGAGAGCAGTTCTTC
TRBV9,-,-,TRBJ2-7,CASSDGPANSYEQYF,TGTGCCAGCAGCGACGGCCCTGCGAACTCCTACGAGCAGTACTTC
TRBV7-2,few,-,TRBJ1-2,CASSTGFRGYTF,TGTGCCAGCAGCACAGGGTTCCGAGGCTACACCTTC
TRBV28,-,-,TRBJ1-6,CASRGLRTPNSPLHF,TGTGCCAGCAGGGGACTCAGGACGCCCAATTCACCCCTCCACTTT
TRBV5-4,-,TRBD1,TRBJ1-4,CASSLGEDRGRDEKLFF,TGTGCCAGCAGCTTGGGCGAGGACAGGGGGCGAGATGAAAAACTGTTTTTT
TRBV10-3,-,-,TRBJ2-1,CAIGSARDNEQFF,TGTGCCATCGGAAGTGCTAGGGACAATGAGCAGTTCTTC
TRBV10-3,-,-,TRBJ2-7,CAISARDQSYEQYF,TGTGCCATCAGTGCCCGGGACCAATCGTACGAGCAGTACTTC
TRBV18,-,-,TRBJ2-5,CASSRNPRETQYF,TGTGCCAGCTCCCGAAACCCCCGAGAGACCCAGTACTTC
TRBV7-6,-,-,TRBJ2-2,CASRLSPGHQNTGELFF,TGTGCCAGCAGACTATCCCCCGGACACCAGAACACCGGGGAGCTGTTTTTT
TRBV7-2,-,-,TRBJ2-7,CASSKQVHEQYF,TGTGCCAGCAGCAAACAGGTCCACGAGCAGTACTTC
TRBV30,many,-,TRBJ2-3,CAWSARTDTQYF,TGTGCCTGGAGTGCCCGAACAGATACGCAGTATTTT
TRBV6-5,once,-,TRBJ1-2,CATGGRGGGYTF,TGTGCCACCGGGGGCCGGGGCGGGGGCTACACCTTC
TRBV10-2,-,TRBD2,TRBJ2-5,CASSLTSGGQETQYF,TGCGCCAGCAGTCTGACTAGCGGGGGACAAGAGACCCAGTACTTC
TRBV5-1,once,TRBD1,TRBJ2-2,CASSVDRAGGELFF,TGCGCCAGCAGCGTTGACAGGGCGGGCGGGGAGCTGTTTTTT
TRBV5-5,-,-,TRBJ2-2,CASSLARYWNTGELFF,TGTGCCAGCAGCTTGGCCCGTTATTGGAACACCGGGGAGCTGTTTTTT
TRBV29-1,-,-,TRBJ2-5,CSVENPDNQETQYF,TGCAGCGTTGAAAATCCAGACAACCAAGAGACCCAGTACTTC
TRBV19,-,-,TRBJ2-3,CASSQSTDTQYF,TGTGCCAGTAGTCAGAGCACAGATACGCAGTATTTT
TRBV11-2,-,-,TRBJ2-7,CASSSGLTFASHEQYF,TGTGCCAGCAGCTCGGGGCTGACGTTCGCCTCCCACGAGCAGTACTTC